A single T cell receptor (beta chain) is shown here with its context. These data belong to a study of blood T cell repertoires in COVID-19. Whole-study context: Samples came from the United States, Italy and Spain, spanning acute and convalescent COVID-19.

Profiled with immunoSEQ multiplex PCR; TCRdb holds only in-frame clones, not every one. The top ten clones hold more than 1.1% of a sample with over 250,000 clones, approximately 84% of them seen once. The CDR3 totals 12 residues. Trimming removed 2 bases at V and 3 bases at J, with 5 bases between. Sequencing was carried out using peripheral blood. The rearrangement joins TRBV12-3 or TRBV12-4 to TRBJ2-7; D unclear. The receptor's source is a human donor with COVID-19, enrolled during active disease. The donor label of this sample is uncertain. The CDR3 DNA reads TGTGCCAGCAGTTTATTCGGCTACGAGCAGTACTTC. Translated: CASSLFGYEQYF.